This T cell receptor beta chain was sequenced during a study of technical replicates of blood from a handful of donors. In germline, CDR1 is MNHNY, CDR2 SVGAGI (reference sequence). This CDR3 is built from 14 residues. Trimming stripped 6 bases from V and 4 bases from J, with 12 bases between. The method was immunoSEQ multiplex PCR; TCRdb's version includes in-frame clones alone and lacks a portion of them. The repertoire includes about 97,000 clones, over 85% of them detected once, and 0.25% to 0.35% sits in the top ten. The rearrangement uses TRBV6-6 and TRBJ2-2, with D possibly TRBD2 on 5 matching bases. The receptor was isolated from a human donor in good health. The specimen was T cells isolated from PBMCs. The CDR3 sequence: CASSPGLFTGELFF. DNA of the CDR3: TGTGCCAGCAGCCCCGGACTTTTCACCGGGGAGCTGTTTTTT.